This T cell receptor (beta chain) was retrieved from a study of post-analysis software for immune sequencing data. Study-wide points: Patients carried four or five TRBV segments more frequently than controls did, and TRBV5-6, TRBV5-1 and TRBV20-1 were among them. Normalized Chao1 diversity was significantly lower in multiple sclerosis patients than in controls.

This clonotype was seen a few times. The antigen is not known. Built from TCR beta cDNA, the libraries had unique molecular identifiers in them. TCRdb processed the PCR reads anew with MiXCR; each CDR3 protein has one entry. The sample records about 540,000 distinct CDR3 sequences, less than 40% being singletons. Germline CDR1 reads SGHVS; CDR2 reads FQNEAQ. CDR3 size: 13 residues. V was clipped by 5 bases and J by 4 bases, with 11 bases between them. The chain joins TRBV7-8 to TRBJ1-2; D perhaps matches TRBD1 (5 bases). This clonotype originated in a girl under 18 with multiple sclerosis. What was sequenced was blood. In nucleotides, the CDR3 is TGTGCCAGCAGCCCTTTCGGGGGCTATGGCTACACCTTC. Its translation: CASSPFGGYGYTF.